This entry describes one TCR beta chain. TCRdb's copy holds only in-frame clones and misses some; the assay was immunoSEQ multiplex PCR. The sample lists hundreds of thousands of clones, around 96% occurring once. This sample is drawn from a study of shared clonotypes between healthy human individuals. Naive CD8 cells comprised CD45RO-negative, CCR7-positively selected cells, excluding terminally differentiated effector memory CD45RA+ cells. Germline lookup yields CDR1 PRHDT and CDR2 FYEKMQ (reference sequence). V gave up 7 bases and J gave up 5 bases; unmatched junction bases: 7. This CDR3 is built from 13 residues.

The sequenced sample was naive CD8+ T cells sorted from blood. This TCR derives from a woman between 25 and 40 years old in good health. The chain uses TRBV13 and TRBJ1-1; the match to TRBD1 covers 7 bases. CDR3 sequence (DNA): TGTGCCAGCACAGGGGGGGAAGATACTGAAGCTTTCTTT. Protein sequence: CASTGGEDTEAFF.